This entry lists 14 T cell receptor beta chains sequenced from one sample in a study of shared clonotypes between healthy human individuals. The repertoire was sequenced with immunoSEQ multiplex PCR; TCRdb's copy has only in-frame clones and lacks some. Altogether about 750,000 clones are present, about 92% being singletons, with the ten largest covering around 24%. Naive CD8 isolation took CD45RO-negative cells positively selected for CCR7 and excluded terminally differentiated effector memory CD45RA+ cells. Sequencing was carried out using naive CD8+ T cells sorted from blood. The receptors were gathered from a man aged 30 to 39 in good health.

CDR3 protein: CASSQNRVGEETQYF. The CDR3 DNA follows: TGTGCCAGCAGCCAGAACAGGGTAGGAGAAGAGACCCAGTACTTC. The chain has TRBV9 and TRBJ2-5, with D possibly being TRBD1 (6 bases). Trimming removed 4 bases at V and 3 bases at J, with 16 bases between. Germline CDR1 reads SGDLS; CDR2 reads YYNGEE. The CDR3 extends over 15 amino acids.

Worth noting for this clone: Different DNA sequences within this sample yield the same CDR3. This chain connects TRBV7-2 to TRBJ2-7, with D hard to call. Trimming removed 3 bases from V and 4 bases from J, with 10 bases in between. Germline lookup yields CDR1 SGHTA and CDR2 FQGNSA. This CDR3 has 13 residues. This CDR3 reads CASSFYPSYEQYF. The DNA for the CDR3 is TGTGCCAGCAGCTTCTACCCATCTTACGAGCAGTACTTC. Full variable domain (outside the CDR3, taken from reference TRBV7-2 and TRBJ2-7): GAGVSQSPSNKVTEKGKDVELRCDPISGHTALYWYRQSLGQGLEFLIYFQGNSAPDKSGLPSDRFSAERTGGSVSTLTIQRTQQEDSAVYLCASSFYPSYEQYFGPGTRLTVT.

The count of this clone is one. The chain is built from TRBV2 and TRBJ1-1, with D maybe TRBD1 (6 bases). Deletions cut 6 bases from V and 8 bases from J, with 19 bases between. Germline lookup yields CDR1 SNHLY and CDR2 FYNNEI. The CDR3 sequence is 14 residues long. CDR3 DNA sequence: TGTGCCAGCAGGGAACAGGGCCCAGCCTTCGAAGCTTTCTTT. Encoded protein: CASREQGPAFEAFF.

The V call is TRBV28, the J call TRBJ2-1; 11 bases line up with TRBD2. This CDR3 is 15 amino acids long. Germline V gives CDR1 MDHEN, CDR2 SYDVKM. J lost 6 bases, V lost 8 bases, and 9 bases had no gene match. CDR3 sequence: CASQLAGVLSNEQFF. Here the CDR3 DNA reads TGTGCCAGCCAACTAGCGGGAGTTTTGAGCAATGAGCAGTTCTTC.

This chain connects TRBV28 to TRBJ2-7; D may be TRBD2 (6 bases). Per germline, CDR1 MDHEN and CDR2 SYDVKM. V was trimmed by 4 bases and J by 2 bases, leaving 15 bases between them. The CDR3 extends over 15 amino acids. The CDR3 region has the DNA TGTGCCAGCAGTTCCATACGGGGGAATCCCTACGAGCAGTACTTC. Its protein product is CASSSIRGNPYEQYF.

The rearrangement joins TRBV4-1 to TRBJ2-1; D perhaps matches TRBD2 (7 bases). This CDR3 region has 18 residues. Trimming left V 1 base short and J 2 bases short, with 18 bases between. Germline CDR1 and CDR2: MGHRA and YSYEKL. The DNA of the CDR3 is TGCGCCAGCAGCCAAGGAGGGGGGGAAGGGGCCACCTACAATGAGCAGTTCTTC. Its protein is CASSQGGGEGATYNEQFF.

The V gene is TRBV7-9, the J gene TRBJ1-4; perhaps TRBD1 as D (6 bases). Germline CDR1 is SEHNR and CDR2 is FQNEAQ (reference sequence). V dropped 4 bases and J dropped 8 bases, with 14 bases sitting between them. The CDR3 runs 14 residues. The CDR3 nucleotides read TGTGCCAGCAGCTCTGGCCCAGGGGAGGAAAAACTGTTTTTT. Translating gives CASSSGPGEEKLFF.

V and J are TRBV4-2 and TRBJ1-1; D is ambiguous. Germline-derived CDR1 and CDR2 are LGHNA and YNFKEQ. CDR3 size: 14 residues. Trimming shortened V by 0 bases and J by 10 bases, and 15 bases separated the two germline ends. CDR3 sequence (DNA): TGTGCCAGCAGCCAAGAGAGGTTCGGATACGTAGCTTTCTTT. The encoded protein is CASSQERFGYVAFF.

As regards this clone: The identical CDR3 is also encoded by other nucleotide sequences in the sample. The V gene is TRBV19, the J gene TRBJ2-7, with 9 bases lining up with TRBD1. The CDR3 runs to 13 residues. CDR1 and CDR2 (germline): LNHDA, SQIVND (reference sequence). With 8 bases clipped from V and 2 bases from J, the junction kept 4 bases outside the gene matches. The CDR3 region is CASRGQGTYEQYF. The DNA of the CDR3 is TGTGCCAGTCGCGGACAGGGGACCTACGAGCAGTACTTC.

The gene calls are TRBV29-1 and TRBJ1-2; possibly TRBD1 for D (6 bases). The CDR3 runs 13 residues. Germline V gives CDR1 SQVTM, CDR2 ANQGSEA. The V gene lost 3 bases and the J gene lost 7 bases, with 15 bases spanning the gap. The CDR3 coding sequence is TGCAGCGTTGATTTTCAGGGGATGGCTGGCTACACCTTC. Its translation: CSVDFQGMAGYTF.

V gene TRBV11-2 combines with J gene TRBJ2-5, with 9 bases aligning to TRBD1. With the DNA end fitting TRBJ2-7 better, the J assignment may be wrong. CDR3 length equals 17 residues. Germline CDR1 reads SGHAT; CDR2 reads FQNNGV. The CDR3 protein is CASSPGRGGTGSLEQYF. Here the CDR3 DNA reads TGTGCCAGCAGCCCCGGCAGGGGGGGGACAGGGTCTCTCGAGCAGTACTTC.

The chain uses TRBV5-4 and TRBJ1-1; 7 bases match TRBD1. V lost 1 base to trimming and J lost 3 bases; unmatched junction nucleotides: 15. Germline V gene sequence: CDR1 SGHNT, CDR2 YYREEE (reference sequence). CDR3 length: 18 residues. The DNA for the CDR3 is TGTGCCAGCAGCTTGATGGGACAGCCGATTCATTTCGACACTGAAGCTTTCTTT. Translating it yields CASSLMGQPIHFDTEAFF.

Turning to this clone: Possible read error: a much larger clone is one base away. This specimen includes other DNA sequences encoding the same CDR3. V is TRBV14 and J is TRBJ2-1; 7 bases match TRBD1. The CDR3 runs 15 residues. The germline gives CDR1 SGHDN, CDR2 FVKESK. This chain's CDR3 is CASSRQQGPYNEQFF. In nucleotides, the CDR3 is TGTGCCAGCAGCCGGCAACAGGGGCCCTATAATGAGCAGTTCTTC.

For the CDR3, the DNA is TGTGCCAGCAGTGATCCAGGGAACACTGAAGCTTTCTTT. Its protein is CASSDPGNTEAFF. The chain employs TRBV2 and TRBJ1-1; D unresolved. The V and J ends lost 3 bases and 1 base respectively, with 6 bases between them. CDR1 is SNHLY and CDR2 is FYNNEI in the germline V gene. CDR3 length equals 13 residues.